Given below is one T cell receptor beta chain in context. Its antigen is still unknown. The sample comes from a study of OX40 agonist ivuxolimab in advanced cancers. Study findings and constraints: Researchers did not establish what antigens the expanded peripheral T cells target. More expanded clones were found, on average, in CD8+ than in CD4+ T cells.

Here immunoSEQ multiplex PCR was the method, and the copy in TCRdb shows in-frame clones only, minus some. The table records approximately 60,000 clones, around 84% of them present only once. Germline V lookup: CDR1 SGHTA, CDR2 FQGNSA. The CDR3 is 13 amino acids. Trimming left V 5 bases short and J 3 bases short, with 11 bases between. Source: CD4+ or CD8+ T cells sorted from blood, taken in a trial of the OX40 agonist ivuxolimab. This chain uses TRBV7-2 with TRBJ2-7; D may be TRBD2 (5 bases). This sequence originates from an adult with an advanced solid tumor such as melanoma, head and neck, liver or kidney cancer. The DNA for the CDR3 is TGTGCCAGCAGCGAGGGCTACGGCTACGAGCAGTACTTC. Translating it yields CASSEGYGYEQYF.